This T cell receptor (beta chain) emerged from a study of human T cells and chemical hapten exposure. Time point denoted: patch test 1, 2 weeks after DPC sensitization. Treatment of the sample: therapeutic diphenylcyclopropenone sensitization with weekly scalp DPC. TCRdb passed the RACE reads through MiXCR, listing each CDR3 protein once. In the table there are 180,000 or so distinct CDR3 sequences, roughly 15% of which are singletons. This CDR3 has 15 residues. J was trimmed by 3 bases and V by 8 bases; bases with no gene match: 8. This material consisted of whole blood, taken in connection with sensitization to the hapten diphenylcyclopropenone (DPC). V and J are TRBV12-3 or TRBV12-4 and TRBJ2-1; TRBD2 aligns across 9 bases. The receptor's source is a woman aged 25 to 39 with alopecia areata. Some clones in this sample may be carry-over from other donors' samples. The CDR3 DNA follows: TGTGCCAGCTCCCTGGCGGGGGGGCGCTACAATGAGCAGTTCTTC. Amino acid sequence: CASSLAGGRYNEQFF.